This T cell receptor (beta chain) emerged from a study of T cell responses to AZD1222 COVID-19 vaccine. Study information: Second-dose schedules of about 4 or about 12 weeks were combined. Points from the study as a whole: Every sample of the repertoires postdated the peak T cell response. Most donors were white British and more were female, and clonal diversity was possibly underestimated.

V gave up 2 bases and J gave up 6 bases, with 9 bases separating them. The germline V gene encodes CDR1 SGDLS and CDR2 YYNGEE. The CDR3 totals 14 residues. Remarks on this clone: Its antigen remains unknown.

Measured with immunoSEQ multiplex PCR; TCRdb has only the in-frame clones, and not every one. The data show around 86,000 clones, around 90% seen once. The chain uses TRBV9 and TRBJ1-6; D gene uncertain. The specimen was peripheral blood, collected on day 0 of AZD1222 vaccination. This TCR was sampled from an adult in good health. In DNA, the CDR3 is TGTGCCAGCAGCGTGGCAGGTTTTAATTCACCCCTCCACTTT. Translating it yields CASSVAGFNSPLHF.